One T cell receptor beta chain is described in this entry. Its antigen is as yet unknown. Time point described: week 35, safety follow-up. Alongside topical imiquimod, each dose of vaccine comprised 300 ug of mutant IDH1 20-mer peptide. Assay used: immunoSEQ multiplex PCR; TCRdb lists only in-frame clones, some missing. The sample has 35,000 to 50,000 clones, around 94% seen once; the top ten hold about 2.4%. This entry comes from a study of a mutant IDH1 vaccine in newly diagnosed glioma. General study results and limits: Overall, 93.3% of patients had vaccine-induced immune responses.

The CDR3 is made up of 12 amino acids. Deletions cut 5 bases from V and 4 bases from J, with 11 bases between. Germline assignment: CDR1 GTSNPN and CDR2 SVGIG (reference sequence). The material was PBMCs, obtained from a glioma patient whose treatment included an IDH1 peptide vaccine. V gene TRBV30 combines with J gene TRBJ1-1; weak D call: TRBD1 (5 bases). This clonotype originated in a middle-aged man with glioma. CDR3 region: CAWLQGLTEAFF. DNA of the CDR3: TGTGCCTGGCTTCAGGGTCTCACTGAAGCTTTCTTT.